Shown below are 27 T cell receptor beta chains from a single sample sequenced in a study of blood T cell repertoires in COVID-19. Using immunoSEQ multiplex PCR, the repertoire was profiled, and TCRdb retains in-frame clones only, with some absent. Of some 310,000 clones listed, 89% are singletons. Sample: PBMCs or T cells enriched from blood (not recorded which). The origin of the receptors is a woman aged 25-40 years who had recovered from COVID-19.

This chain joins TRBV19 and TRBJ1-2; D unresolved. The V gene lost 8 bases and the J gene lost 4 bases, with 20 bases spanning the gap. The CDR3 runs to 15 residues. In germline, CDR1 is LNHDA, CDR2 SQIVND (reference sequence). DNA for the CDR3: TGTGCCAGTCTAAGATCCCATCCGGGAGGCTATGGCTACACCTTC. It codes for CASLRSHPGGYGYTF. Full variable domain (missing parts from reference TRBV19 and TRBJ1-2): DGGITQSPKYLFRKEGQNVTLSCEQNLNHDAMYWYRQDPGQGLRLIYYSQIVNDFQKGDIAEGYSVSREKKESFPLTVTSAQKNPTAFYLCASLRSHPGGYGYTFGSGTRLTVV.

The chain is built from TRBV7-2 and TRBJ2-3; D is perhaps TRBD1 (5 bases). The CDR3 consists of 14 residues. Trimming removed 3 bases at V and 3 bases at J, with 10 bases between. The V gene's germline CDR1 is SGHTA and CDR2 FQGNSA. The CDR3 nucleotides are TGTGCCAGCAGCTTTTCAGGGAAGACAGATACGCAGTATTTT. Translating gives CASSFSGKTDTQYF.

V and J are TRBV19 and TRBJ2-3; maybe TRBD1 (6 bases). The ends were cut back, 5 bases at V and 2 bases at J, with 17 bases in the middle. The CDR3 length is 16 residues. Germline V gene sequence: CDR1 LNHDA, CDR2 SQIVND (reference sequence). The CDR3 protein is CASSQGWDTTTDTQYF. CDR3 bases: TGTGCCAGTAGTCAGGGATGGGACACCACCACAGATACGCAGTATTTT.

The rearrangement links TRBV9 to TRBJ2-3, with TRBD1 identical over 9 bases. Looked up from germline, CDR1 is SGDLS and CDR2 is YYNGEE. The CDR3 runs 15 residues. The ends lost 0 bases at V and 1 base at J; junction bases unmatched: 0. CDR3 nucleotide sequence: TGTGCCAGCAGCGTAGGGACAGGGGGCACAGATACGCAGTATTTT. It is translated as CASSVGTGGTDTQYF.

This clone was seen a handful of times. The chain recombines TRBV5-1 with TRBJ1-2, with D maybe TRBD1 (5 bases). There are 16 residues in the CDR3. Germline CDR1 and CDR2: SGHRS and YFSETQ. The V end lost 0 bases, the J end lost 3 bases, and 15 bases lay between the germline ends. CDR3 in DNA: TGCGCCAGCAGCTTGGAATCATTTAGGGGATACTATGGCTACACCTTC. Translating it yields CASSLESFRGYYGYTF.

The rearrangement links TRBV9 to TRBJ1-5, with D possibly TRBD1 on 5 matching bases. Between the trimmed V and J ends, which lost 0 bases and 3 bases, there was a span of 10 bases. Germline CDR1 and CDR2: SGDLS and YYNGEE. This CDR3 region has 15 residues. CDR3 region: CASSVDDSLNQPQHF. The CDR3, as DNA: TGTGCCAGCAGCGTAGATGACAGTCTCAATCAGCCCCAGCATTTT.

About this clone itself: The same CDR3 also results from other DNA sequences found in this sample. The chain uses TRBV6-5 and TRBJ2-3, with D possibly TRBD2 on 5 matching bases. Trimming removed 2 bases at V and 0 bases at J, with 9 bases between. The CDR3 is 15 amino acids. CDR1 is MNHEY and CDR2 is SVGAGI in the germline V gene. The CDR3 sequence: CASSYGRGSTDTQYF. The CDR3 nucleotides read TGTGCCAGCAGTTACGGCCGGGGAAGCACAGATACGCAGTATTTT.

The genes are TRBV18 and TRBJ1-1; D is undetermined. The ends were cut back, 3 bases at V and 1 base at J, with 9 bases in the middle. The CDR3 contains 14 residues. Germline CDR1 and CDR2: KGHSH and LQKENI. The CDR3 is CASSPPGGNTEAFF. The CDR3 nucleotides are TGTGCCAGCTCACCTCCAGGTGGGAACACTGAAGCTTTCTTT.

In DNA, the CDR3 is TGTGCCAGCAGTTTAGGAGACAGGGGGAATCAGCCCCAGCATTTT. The encoded protein is CASSLGDRGNQPQHF. This chain joins TRBV28 and TRBJ1-5, with 9 bases matching TRBD1. Per the germline V gene, CDR1 is MDHEN and CDR2 is SYDVKM. This CDR3 is built from 15 residues. V was clipped by 2 bases and J by 4 bases; unmatched bases: 3. Based on the CDR3 plus reference TRBV28 and TRBJ1-5, the full variable domain is DVKVTQSSRYLVKRTGEKVFLECVQDMDHENMFWYRQDPGLGLRLIYFSYDVKMKEKGDIPEGYSVSREKKERFSLILESASTNQTSMYLCASSLGDRGNQPQHFGDGTRLSIL.

In this sample, this clone turned up a few times. The CDR3 end shows no conserved phenylalanine or tryptophan, and so a read error is likely. It is unclear where the CDR3 begins or ends on the DNA, so no DNA is shown, and the CDR3 is as TCRdb lists it. The rearrangement uses TRBV9 and TRBJ1-4. The CDR3 totals 9 residues, both ends included. Per the germline V gene, CDR1 is SGDLS and CDR2 is YYNGEE. The chain's CDR3 is CASPLNRAG.

The chain links TRBV21-1 to TRBJ2-7; no DNA check was done on the table's D call, TRBD1. TRBV21-1 is termed a pseudogene. This CDR3 has 15 residues. In nucleotides, the CDR3 is TGTGCCAGCAACCTACCCGGGACAGGCACCCACGAGCAGTACTTC. Its translation is CASNLPGTGTHEQYF.

CDR3 amino acids: CASGGARGANVLTF. CDR3 nucleotides: TGTGCCAGCGGAGGGGCGAGGGGGGCCAACGTCCTGACTTTC. The V and J genes are TRBV6-5 and TRBJ2-6; D is possibly TRBD2 (6 bases). CDR3 length equals 14 residues. Germline CDR1 reads MNHEY; CDR2 reads SVGAGI. Trimming stripped 8 bases from V and 4 bases from J, with 12 bases between.

The gene calls are TRBV7-3 and TRBJ2-1; D is unresolved. The CDR3 covers 15 residues. Germline V CDR1 and CDR2: SGHTA, FQGTGA. V gave up 0 bases and J gave up 9 bases, with 15 bases separating them. CDR3 DNA sequence: TGTGCCAGCAGCTTAACTGGCTCGGCCTCAGGTGAGCAGTTCTTC. This encodes CASSLTGSASGEQFF.

The chain is built from TRBV18 and TRBJ2-5; D perhaps matches TRBD2 (5 bases). The CDR3 runs to 13 residues. The V gene lost 3 bases and the J gene lost 0 bases, with 5 bases spanning the gap. Germline CDR1 KGHSH, CDR2 LQKENI. Here the CDR3 reads CASSPGDQETQYF. The CDR3 bases are TGTGCCAGCTCACCCGGGGACCAAGAGACCCAGTACTTC.

This CDR3 is CASKGGRVQETQYF. Here the CDR3 DNA reads TGCGCCAGCAAGGGCGGGAGGGTCCAAGAGACCCAGTACTTC. The chain combines TRBV5-1 with TRBJ2-5; 9 bases line up with TRBD2. From germline, CDR1 is SGHRS and CDR2 YFSETQ. CDR3 length: 14 amino acids. V was pared by 6 bases and J by 1 base, with 4 bases of the junction left unmatched. The full variable domain, its missing parts supplied by reference TRBV5-1 and TRBJ2-5, is KAGVTQTPRYLIKTRGQQVTLSCSPISGHRSVSWYQQTPGQGLQFLFEYFSETQRNKGNFPGRFSGRQFSNSRSEMNVSTLELGDSALYLCASKGGRVQETQYFGPGTRLLVL.

The genes are TRBV5-6 and TRBJ1-4, with 11 bases lining up with TRBD1. Germline CDR1 and CDR2: SGHDT and YYEEEE. The CDR3 spans 19 residues. Trimming at V came to 1 base and at J to 8 bases, leaving 16 bases not matched to a gene. CDR3 sequence: CASSLIIGQGASSDEKLFF. In DNA, the CDR3 is TGTGCCAGCAGCTTGATCATAGGACAGGGGGCATCTAGTGACGAAAAACTGTTTTTT.

The chain employs TRBV30 and TRBJ2-3, with D perhaps TRBD2 (7 bases). The CDR3 has 15 amino acids. CDR1 is GTSNPN and CDR2 is SVGIG in the germline V gene (reference sequence). The V end was cut by 4 bases, the J end by 5 bases, with 19 bases between. DNA of the CDR3: TGTGCCTGGACCCCGGGGGGTGGGGGCCAAGATACGCAGTATTTT. Translating it yields CAWTPGGGGQDTQYF.

J is TRBJ1-2 and V is TRBV27; D not resolved. Germline CDR1 is MNHEY and CDR2 is SMNVEV (reference sequence). V was trimmed by 3 bases and J by 6 bases, leaving 17 bases between them. CDR3 size: 15 residues. In DNA, the CDR3 is TGTGCCAGCAGTTTTTCCTTAGCGGCGCAGAATGGCTACACCTTC. It codes for CASSFSLAAQNGYTF.

The CDR3 region is CASSSGVTDTGELFF. The CDR3 DNA reads TGCGCCAGCAGCTCAGGGGTAACGGACACCGGGGAGCTGTTTTTT. The chain joins TRBV5-1 to TRBJ2-2; D possibly corresponds to TRBD1 (6 bases). Germline V gene data show CDR1 as SGHRS and CDR2 as YFSETQ. V was pared by 3 bases and J by 3 bases, with 12 bases between. CDR3 length equals 15 residues.

The CDR3 region has the DNA TGTGCCAGCAGCCCTACTAGTTCAAGCGGGAGTCCAGAGACCCAGTACTTC. This codes for CASSPTSSSGSPETQYF. The V and J genes are TRBV9 and TRBJ2-5; 8 bases map to TRBD2. The CDR3 covers 17 residues. Trimming removed 4 bases from V and 4 bases from J; junction bases left unmatched: 15. CDR1 and CDR2 from the germline V gene are SGDLS and YYNGEE.

The chain uses TRBV7-9 and TRBJ1-1; no reliable D call. The CDR3 is 15 amino acids. Germline V lookup: CDR1 SEHNR, CDR2 FQNEAQ (reference sequence). The V gene lost 3 bases and the J gene lost 1 base, with 12 bases spanning the gap. The CDR3 sequence is CASSLGRTANTEAFF. As DNA, the CDR3 is TGTGCCAGCAGCTTGGGCCGGACTGCGAACACTGAAGCTTTCTTT.

V and J are TRBV7-2 and TRBJ1-2; D is unclear. The CDR3 is 15 amino acids. The germline gives CDR1 SGHTA, CDR2 FQGNSA. V lost 2 bases and J 0 bases, leaving 10 bases between the germline ends. CDR3 region: CASSLQDSTNYGYTF. Written as DNA, the CDR3 is TGTGCCAGCAGCTTACAGGACTCGACTAACTATGGCTACACCTTC.

This clone appeared a single time. The chain carries TRBV6-5 and TRBJ1-2, with TRBD1 matching 8 bases. The V gene end was trimmed by 3 bases and the J gene end by 7 bases; junction bases not matched to a gene: 10. This CDR3 has 15 residues. CDR1 is MNHEY, CDR2 SVGAGI, per germline. CDR3 amino acids: CASSYYGQGRRGYTF. For the CDR3, the DNA is TGTGCCAGCAGTTATTACGGACAGGGTCGACGTGGCTACACCTTC.

This rearrangement joins TRBV11-2 to TRBJ2-4; TRBD1 agrees at 7 bases. In germline, CDR1 is SGHAT, CDR2 FQNNGV. The V segment lost 1 base and the J segment 0 bases; nucleotides outside the gene matches: 6. CDR3 length: 17 residues. CDR3 loop: CASSLGGQKLAKNIQYF. The CDR3 DNA reads TGTGCCAGCAGCTTAGGGGGACAGAAACTAGCCAAAAACATTCAGTACTTC.

This chain uses TRBV28 with TRBJ2-3; D is undetermined. The length of the CDR3 is 17 residues. V lost 2 bases and J lost 2, with 17 bases in between. Germline-derived CDR1 and CDR2 are MDHEN and SYDVKM. Here the CDR3 DNA reads TGTGCCAGCAGTTTAAGTCTCGGTAGAGGCCCCACAGATACGCAGTATTTT. This translates into CASSLSLGRGPTDTQYF.

The chain recombines TRBV27 with TRBJ2-7; 8 bases fit TRBD1. V lost 0 bases, J lost 0 bases, and 10 bases stayed unmatched. The CDR3 totals 18 residues. Germline-derived CDR1 and CDR2 are MNHEY and SMNVEV (reference sequence). CDR3 loop: CASSLSYPAQGGSYEQYF. The CDR3 nucleotides read TGTGCCAGCAGTTTATCTTACCCCGCACAGGGGGGCTCCTACGAGCAGTACTTC.

As DNA, the CDR3 is TGCGCCAGCAGTAGCTATTGGAACACTGAAGCTTTCTTT. Translating gives CASSSYWNTEAFF. J is TRBJ1-1 and V is TRBV10-2; no reliable D call. The germline V gene has CDR1 WSHSY and CDR2 SAAADI. Trimming removed 5 bases from V and 1 base from J, with 8 bases in between. This CDR3 region has 13 residues.